One and the same sample provided the 2 T cell receptor beta chains below, sequenced in a study of shared clonotypes between healthy human individuals. Sequencing was performed with immunoSEQ multiplex PCR; in TCRdb, only in-frame clones are kept and a portion is missing. The sample includes millions of clones, 85% to 95% of them seen just once. Specimen: naive CD4+ T cells sorted from blood. Stated subset: CD45RA+ positively selected. The receptors were sampled from a man between 18 and 35 years old in good health.

J is TRBJ2-7 and V is TRBV25-1; TRBD1 aligns across 9 bases. This CDR3 is 14 amino acids long. Germline CDR1 is MGHDK and CDR2 is SYGVNS. Trimming at V came to 3 bases and at J to 6 bases, leaving 6 bases not matched to a gene. The DNA of the CDR3 is TGTGCCAGCAGTGACCCGGGACAGGGCCTCGAGCAGTACTTC. It specifies CASSDPGQGLEQYF.

The chain employs TRBV6-6 and TRBJ2-5; 9 bases line up with TRBD1. Germline V gene sequence: CDR1 MNHNY, CDR2 SVGAGI (reference sequence). Germline trimming cut 5 bases from V and 4 bases from J; bases unmatched to any gene: 2. The CDR3 covers 13 residues. As DNA, the CDR3 is TGTGCCAGCAGTAACAGGGGGCGAGAGACCCAGTACTTC. It is translated as CASSNRGRETQYF.